Shown below are 13 T cell receptor beta chains from a single sample sequenced in a study of cytomegalovirus exposure and HLA in healthy donors. The PCR was carried out with 60 Vbeta primers and 13 Jbeta primers. Using immunoSEQ multiplex PCR, the repertoire was profiled, and TCRdb retains in-frame clones only, with some absent. This table has around 120,000 clones, 70% to 80% appearing once. Sequenced: PBMCs. The receptor source for this set is a woman in her thirties or forties in good health and CMV-seronegative.

The gene calls are TRBV5-8 and TRBJ1-3; the match to TRBD1 covers 7 bases. The length of the CDR3 is 15 residues. Germline V CDR1 and CDR2: SGHTS, YDEGEE. Trimming removed 0 bases from V and 4 bases from J; junction bases left unmatched: 4. CDR3 residues: CASSLGDSVGNTIYF. CDR3 bases: TGTGCCAGCAGCTTGGGGGACAGCGTGGGAAACACCATATATTTT.

The chain employs TRBV2 and TRBJ2-7; TRBD2 might be the D (6 bases). Germline loops: CDR1 SNHLY, CDR2 FYNNEI. The CDR3 contains 13 residues. Between the trimmed V and J ends, which lost 5 bases and 2 bases, there was a span of 10 bases. DNA of the CDR3: TGTGCCAGCAGTTCGGGACTTGCCTACGAGCAGTACTTC. Protein sequence: CASSSGLAYEQYF.

The chain links TRBV7-9 to TRBJ1-6, with 8 bases that match TRBD1. V was pared by 4 bases and J by 8 bases, with 7 bases of the junction left unmatched. Germline CDR1 SEHNR, CDR2 FQNEAQ (reference sequence). CDR3 length: 15 amino acids. The CDR3 nucleotides are TGTGCCAGCAGCTCGCAGGGGGCGGCCGATTCACCCCTCCACTTT. Its protein is CASSSQGAADSPLHF.

J is TRBJ1-1 and V is TRBV14; 7 bases line up with TRBD1. Looked up from germline, CDR1 is SGHDN and CDR2 is FVKESK. The CDR3 consists of 15 residues. The J segment lost 4 bases and the V segment lost 1 base, leaving 6 bases of the junction unmatched. The CDR3 region is CASSQARGRTTEAFF. CDR3 DNA: TGTGCCAGCAGCCAAGCCAGGGGGAGAACCACTGAAGCTTTCTTT.

CDR3 nucleotides: TGTGCCAGCAGCCGGGACATTTATAGCAATCAGCCCCAGCATTTT. It encodes CASSRDIYSNQPQHF. The chain couples TRBV27 to TRBJ1-5; D is possibly TRBD1 (6 bases). CDR3 size: 15 residues. Trimming shortened V by 6 bases and J by 0 bases, and 12 bases separated the two germline ends. Per the germline V gene, CDR1 is MNHEY and CDR2 is SMNVEV (reference sequence).

The gene calls are TRBV30 and TRBJ1-6; the D gene is possibly TRBD1 (5 bases). Between the trimmed V and J ends, which lost 2 bases and 6 bases, there was a span of 8 bases. Per the germline V gene, CDR1 is GTSNPN and CDR2 is SVGIG (reference sequence). This CDR3 is built from 13 residues. This chain's CDR3 is CAWSIRANSPLHF. Here the CDR3 DNA reads TGTGCCTGGAGTATCAGGGCTAATTCACCCCTCCACTTT.

By proportion, this clone is medium-sized. V usage is TRBV7-2 and J usage is TRBJ2-7; the match to TRBD2 covers 12 bases. CDR3 length equals 15 residues. From germline, CDR1 is SGHTA and CDR2 FQGNSA. The ends lost 4 bases at V and 5 bases at J; junction bases unmatched: 6. CDR3 sequence: CASSYGLAGMDEQYF. CDR3 nucleotide sequence: TGTGCCAGCAGCTACGGACTAGCGGGAATGGACGAGCAGTACTTC. Drawing the rest from reference TRBV7-2 and TRBJ2-7, the complete variable domain is GAGVSQSPSNKVTEKGKDVELRCDPISGHTALYWYRQSLGQGLEFLIYFQGNSAPDKSGLPSDRFSAERTGGSVSTLTIQRTQQEDSAVYLCASSYGLAGMDEQYFGPGTRLTVT.

This chain connects TRBV28 to TRBJ1-5; D gene unclear. The V end was cut by 6 bases, the J end by 7 bases, with 16 bases between. The CDR3 contains 14 residues. Per germline, CDR1 MDHEN and CDR2 SYDVKM. The CDR3 DNA reads as TGTGCCAGCAGGCGTCCGGGCTCGGGGCAGCCCCAGCATTTT. This gives the protein CASRRPGSGQPQHF.

The rearrangement uses TRBV4-3 and TRBJ2-2; D might be TRBD1 (5 bases). This CDR3 is 16 amino acids long. Germline assignment: CDR1 LGHNA and CDR2 YSLEER. Deletions cut 0 bases from V and 5 bases from J, with 13 bases between. DNA for the CDR3: TGCGCCAGCAGCCAAGATGGGGCAGGTGGTACCGGGGAGCTGTTTTTT. This codes for CASSQDGAGGTGELFF.

V is TRBV7-9 and J is TRBJ1-1; TRBD1 matches at 7 bases. Germline lookup yields CDR1 SEHNR and CDR2 FQNEAQ (reference sequence). V trimming: 5 bases; J trimming: 0 bases; junction bases outside the gene matches: 6. The CDR3 has 15 amino acids. Here the CDR3 DNA reads TGTGCCAGCAGCCTCAGACAGGGATTGAACACTGAAGCTTTCTTT. Encoded protein: CASSLRQGLNTEAFF.

The chain has TRBV19 and TRBJ2-5, with a weak D call TRBD1 (5 bases). Germline V gene data show CDR1 as LNHDA and CDR2 as SQIVND (reference sequence). This CDR3 contains 15 residues. The germline V and J ends were trimmed by 1 base and 1 base, with 10 bases remaining between them. The CDR3 sequence: CASSIGSRAQETQYF. The CDR3, as DNA: TGTGCCAGTAGTATAGGTTCCAGGGCCCAAGAGACCCAGTACTTC.

The V and J genes are TRBV7-2 and TRBJ1-1; D gene unclear. This CDR3 is 13 amino acids long. Germline V gene data show CDR1 as SGHTA and CDR2 as FQGNSA. V lost 0 bases to trimming and J lost 5 bases, with 7 bases between them. The CDR3 protein is CASSLATGTEAFF. CDR3 nucleotide sequence: TGTGCCAGCAGCTTAGCGACGGGAACTGAAGCTTTCTTT.

This clone appeared once. The V gene is TRBV9, the J gene TRBJ1-2; no firm D call. The CDR3 consists of 12 residues. Trimming shortened V by 4 bases and J by 8 bases, and 12 bases separated the two germline ends. Germline V lookup: CDR1 SGDLS, CDR2 YYNGEE. The CDR3 DNA reads as TGTGCCAGCAGCCCTGGGCCGGGGGGCTACACCTTC. Translation: CASSPGPGGYTF.